This T cell receptor (beta chain) comes out of a study of lymphopenia after photon versus proton radiotherapy. Findings of the study overall: Oligoclonal CD8+ Temra expansion after nadir drove photon patients' diversity drop. Relative stability marked proton patients; photon patients lost diversity and naive cells. Survival link was tested only in deceased patients; proton benefit remains a possibility.

The CDR3 region is 15 residues in length, termini included. The germline gives CDR1 SGHDT, CDR2 YYEEEE. Of note for this clone: Its antigen is unknown. The CDR3 does not end in the conserved phenylalanine or tryptophan, so this is likely a read error. The DNA is omitted, as the CDR3 cannot be located on it reliably, and the CDR3 follows TCRdb's listing.

The method was immunoSEQ multiplex PCR; TCRdb's version includes in-frame clones alone and lacks a portion of them. The profile covers approximately 91,000 clones, with over 70% appearing a single time and under 1.5% taken by the ten largest. V gene TRBV5-6 combines with J gene TRBJ2-3; the table calls TRBD2, which could not be checked here. The sample consisted of peripheral blood, taken from a patient treated with proton-based radiotherapy. This TCR came from a man in his sixties with pancreatic cancer. CDR3 sequence: CASSTRDYPITQSSL.